The 15 T cell receptor beta chains listed next were all sequenced from one sample in a study of response to subunit inactivated influenza vaccine (dated by TCRdb to the late 2010s). The method behind the library was RT-PCR. TCRdb lists the instrument as Illumina HiSeq 2500. TCRdb passed the public sequencing reads through fastp at Q25 and MiXCR, retaining productive beta sequences. Rows are unified per CDR3 protein, each entry keeping the most common DNA and genes. Across this sample there are about 530,000 distinct CDR3 sequences, with about 10% seen only once. About a tenth of the sample is taken by the ten largest. Sequencing was performed on PBMCs from blood, taken on the day of vaccination. Source of these receptors: a man aged 50 or older who received an inactivated influenza vaccine. Donor details come from another sample of the same person, matched by shared clones.

CDR3 sequence (DNA): TGTGCCAGCAGCTTAGTGGCGACAGGGGGCTCTGGGGCCAACGTCCTGACTTTC. This sequence encodes CASSLVATGGSGANVLTF. This sequence joins TRBV11-2 and TRBJ2-6; 9 bases fit TRBD1. This CDR3 comprises 18 residues. Germline loops: CDR1 SGHAT, CDR2 FQNNGV. With 1 base clipped from V and 0 bases from J, the junction kept 4 bases outside the gene matches.

In this sample, this clonotype turned up many times. V gene TRBV2 combines with J gene TRBJ1-2; D might be TRBD1 (6 bases). Trimming stripped 6 bases from V and 1 base from J, with 9 bases between. The CDR3 has 13 amino acids. Germline assignment: CDR1 SNHLY and CDR2 FYNNEI. CDR3 amino acids: CASRNRVNYGYTF. CDR3 coding DNA: TGTGCCAGCAGAAACAGGGTTAACTATGGCTACACCTTC.

This clonotype was observed a handful of times. Here the CDR3 reads CASAVGTALGSYEQYF. DNA of the CDR3: TGTGCCAGCGCCGTAGGGACGGCCCTGGGCTCCTACGAGCAGTACTTC. This chain joins TRBV6-1 and TRBJ2-7; either TRBD1 or TRBD2 may supply D (5 bases each). Trimming took off 8 bases at V and 0 bases at J, with 20 bases between the two ends. This CDR3 has 16 residues. Germline CDR1 MNHNS, CDR2 SASEGT.

This clonotype has a handful of counts. V is TRBV5-1 and J is TRBJ2-5; D unclear. CDR1 SGHRS and CDR2 YFSETQ come from the germline V gene. The V and J ends lost 2 bases and 2 bases respectively, with 7 bases between them. This CDR3 spans 13 amino acids. DNA of the CDR3: TGCGCCAGCAGCTTTCAGGCGCAAGAGACCCAGTACTTC. Amino acid sequence: CASSFQAQETQYF.

This clonotype was observed a handful of times. CDR3 region: CSAGLDPSKYEQYF. The CDR3 DNA reads TGCAGTGCTGGACTAGACCCCTCCAAATACGAGCAGTACTTC. This sequence joins TRBV20-1 and TRBJ2-7; 7 positions match TRBD2. The V segment lost 5 bases and the J segment 4 bases; nucleotides outside the gene matches: 11. Germline-derived CDR1 and CDR2 are DFQATT and SNEGSKA (reference sequence). CDR3 length: 14 residues.

This clonotype was picked up a small number of times. The rearrangement uses TRBV15 and TRBJ2-5; either TRBD1 or TRBD2 may fit D (5 bases each). The germline gives CDR1 LNHNV, CDR2 YYDKDF (reference sequence). The CDR3 sequence is 15 residues long. Deletions cut 1 base from V and 7 bases from J, with 16 bases between. CDR3 bases: TGTGCCACCAGCAGAGTCGGGGCCAGCCGGGGGACCCAGTACTTC. Encoded protein: CATSRVGASRGTQYF.

This sequence joins TRBV7-9 and TRBJ2-3, with TRBD1 matching 7 bases. The CDR3 runs to 15 residues. The J segment lost 2 bases and the V segment lost 4 bases, leaving 6 bases of the junction unmatched. Germline lookup yields CDR1 SEHNR and CDR2 FQNEAQ (reference sequence). In DNA form, the CDR3 reads TGTGCCAGCAGCTCGGGACAGTACAACACAGATACGCAGTATTTT. Amino acids: CASSSGQYNTDTQYF.

In this sample, this clonotype turned up many times. V is TRBV7-8 and J is TRBJ2-5; maybe TRBD2 (5 bases). Trimming left V 5 bases short and J 2 bases short, with 12 bases between. Germline CDR1 reads SGHVS; CDR2 reads FQNEAQ. The CDR3 length is 14 residues. The CDR3 DNA reads TGTGCCAGCAGCCCTAGGGCGGGTCAAGAGACCCAGTACTTC. This sequence encodes CASSPRAGQETQYF.

This clonotype was recorded a few times. This chain joins TRBV6-5 and TRBJ1-1, with TRBD1 matching over 10 bases. J was trimmed by 5 bases and V by 4 bases; bases with no gene match: 7. This CDR3 is built from 15 residues. Germline CDR1 is MNHEY and CDR2 is SVGAGI. The CDR3 region is CASSFRTGGWTEAFF. The CDR3, as DNA: TGTGCCAGCAGTTTTAGGACAGGGGGATGGACTGAAGCTTTCTTT.

A few counts support this clonotype. The chain uses TRBV15 and TRBJ2-2; 10 bases are a match to TRBD1. This CDR3 has 14 residues. V lost 2 bases and J lost 9; bases outside the gene matches: 3. CDR1 LNHNV and CDR2 YYDKDF come from the germline V gene (reference sequence). The CDR3 spells CATSRKTGGWELFF. As DNA, the CDR3 is TGTGCCACCAGCAGAAAGACAGGGGGCTGGGAGCTGTTTTTT.

This clonotype appeared many times. CDR3 sequence: CASSLGLRETQYF. CDR3 DNA sequence: TGTGCCAGCAGCTTAGGTCTAAGAGAGACCCAGTACTTC. The chain is built from TRBV7-9 and TRBJ2-5; D unclear. The CDR3 runs to 13 residues. V dropped 1 base and J dropped 4 bases, with 7 bases sitting between them. Looked up from germline, CDR1 is SEHNR and CDR2 is FQNEAQ (reference sequence).

V usage is TRBV9 and J usage is TRBJ1-3; the D is unclear. Germline CDR1 reads SGDLS; CDR2 reads YYNGEE. This CDR3 comprises 14 residues. V lost 0 bases and J lost 0, with 4 bases in between. This CDR3 is CASSVASSGNTIYF. DNA of the CDR3: TGTGCCAGCAGCGTAGCTAGCTCTGGAAACACCATATATTTT.

This clonotype has a count of ten or more. CDR3 amino acids: CASSPPGGYEQYF. Written as DNA, the CDR3 is TGTGCCAGCAGCCCTCCGGGTGGCTACGAGCAGTACTTC. This sequence joins TRBV18 and TRBJ2-7; D ambiguous. With 8 bases removed from V and 3 bases from J, the gap between germline ends came to 14 bases. Germline CDR1 reads KGHSH; CDR2 reads LQKENI. The CDR3 has 13 residues.

The chain couples TRBV5-5 to TRBJ2-7; D unresolved. Per germline, CDR1 SGHKS and CDR2 YYEKEE (reference sequence). There are 14 residues in the CDR3. V lost 1 base to trimming and J lost 3 bases, with 11 bases between them. The CDR3 coding sequence is TGTGCCAGCAGCTTGATACCGCCAAACTACGAGCAGTACTTC. It codes for CASSLIPPNYEQYF. The entire variable domain, with the rest obtained from reference TRBV5-5 and TRBJ2-7, is as follows: DAGVTQSPTHLIKTRGQQVTLRCSPISGHKSVSWYQQVLGQGPQFIFQYYEKEERGRGNFPDRFSARQFPNYSSELNVNALLLGDSALYLCASSLIPPNYEQYFGPGTRLTVT.

There are many counts of this clonotype. The CDR3: CASSIDPGGVGYTF. The CDR3 DNA sequence: TGTGCCAGCAGCATAGACCCCGGGGGAGTAGGCTACACCTTC. The rearrangement joins TRBV2 to TRBJ1-2; the D gene is possibly TRBD1 (5 bases). V lost 6 bases, J lost 8 bases, and 19 bases lay in between. Germline V gene data show CDR1 as SNHLY and CDR2 as FYNNEI. This CDR3 has 14 residues.